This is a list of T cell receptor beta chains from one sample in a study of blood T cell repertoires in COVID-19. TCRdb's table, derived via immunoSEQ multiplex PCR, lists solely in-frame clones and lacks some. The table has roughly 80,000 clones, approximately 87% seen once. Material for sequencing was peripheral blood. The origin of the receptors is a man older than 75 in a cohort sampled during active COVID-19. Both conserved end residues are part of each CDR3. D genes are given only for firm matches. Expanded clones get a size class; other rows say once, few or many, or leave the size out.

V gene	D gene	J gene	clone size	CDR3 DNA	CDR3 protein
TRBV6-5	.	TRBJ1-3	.	TGTGCCAGCAACCCCGGGACTTCTGGAAACACCATATATTTT	CASNPGTSGNTIYF
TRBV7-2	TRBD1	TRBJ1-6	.	TGTGCCAGCAGCCCCGCAGGAAGGGACAGGATTAATTCACCCCTCCACTTT	CASSPAGRDRINSPLHF
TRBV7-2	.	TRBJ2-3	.	TGTGCCAGCAGCTTACAGGGGTGGTGGGCAGATACGCAGTATTTT	CASSLQGWWADTQYF
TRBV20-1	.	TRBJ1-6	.	TGCAGTGCTAGTAAGGACAGTAATTCACCCCTCCACTTT	CSASKDSNSPLHF
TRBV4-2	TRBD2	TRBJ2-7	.	TGTGCCAGCAGCCTAAGATCGGCGGGGGGACCCTACGAGCAGTACTTC	CASSLRSAGGPYEQYF
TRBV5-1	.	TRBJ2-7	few	TGCGCCAGCCGGGACTCCGCTTCGGGCGAGCAGTACTTC	CASRDSASGEQYF
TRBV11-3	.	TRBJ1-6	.	TGTGCCAGCAGCTTAGGGTTTAGTTCACCCCTCCACTTT	CASSLGFSSPLHF
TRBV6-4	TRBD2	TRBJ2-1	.	TGTGCCAGCAGCAGGACCCGGACTAGCGGGGGGCCCAGCTCCTACAATGAGCAGTTCTTC	CASSRTRTSGGPSSYNEQFF
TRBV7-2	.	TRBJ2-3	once	TGTGCCAGCAGCTTAGCGGGGGGGCATACGCAGTATTTT	CASSLAGGHTQYF
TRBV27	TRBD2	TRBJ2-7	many	TGTGCCAGCCAAAGCGGGGGGCCCTCCTACGAGCAGTACTTC	CASQSGGPSYEQYF
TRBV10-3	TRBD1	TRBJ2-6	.	TGTGCCATCAGCGCCGGACAGGGGGGTGCTGGGGCCAACGTCCTGACTTTC	CAISAGQGGAGANVLTF
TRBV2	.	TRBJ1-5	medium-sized	TGTGCCAGCAGTGACAGGTCCTTCAATCAGCCCCAGCATTTT	CASSDRSFNQPQHF
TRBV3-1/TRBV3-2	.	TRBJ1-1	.	TGTGCCAGCAGCCAAGACGCCAGCAGGCGTGAAGCTTTCTTT	CASSQDASRREAFF
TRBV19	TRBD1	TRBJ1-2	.	TGTGCCAGTAAGGACAGGGGGAACTATGGCTACACCTTC	CASKDRGNYGYTF
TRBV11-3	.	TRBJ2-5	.	TGTGCCAGCAGCCTTGGGGGGGCCCCGCAAGAGACCCAGTACTTC	CASSLGGAPQETQYF
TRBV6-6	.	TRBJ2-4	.	TGTGCCAGCAGTCCCGCGCCACAGGGTTTATCCAAAAACATTCAGTACTTC	CASSPAPQGLSKNIQYF
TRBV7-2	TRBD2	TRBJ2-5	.	TGTGCCAGCAGCCCCCCCCGACTAGCGGGGGAAGAGACCCAGTACTTC	CASSPPRLAGEETQYF
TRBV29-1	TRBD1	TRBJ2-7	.	TGCAGCGTTGTACTACAGGGGAGTGACGAGCAGTACTTC	CSVVLQGSDEQYF
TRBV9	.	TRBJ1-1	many	TGTGCCAGCAGCGACTCAGGGAGGGACACTGAAGCTTTCTTT	CASSDSGRDTEAFF
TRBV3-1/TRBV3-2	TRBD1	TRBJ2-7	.	TGTGCCAGCAGCTCGACAGGGATGGACTACGAGCAGTACTTC	CASSSTGMDYEQYF
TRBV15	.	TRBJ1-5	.	TGTGCCACCAGCAGAGACGGGGGGACTCAGCCCCAGCATTTT	CATSRDGGTQPQHF
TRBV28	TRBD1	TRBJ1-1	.	TGTGCCAGCTGCCGGGACAGCACTGAAGCTTTCTTT	CASCRDSTEAFF
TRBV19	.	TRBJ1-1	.	TGTGCCAGTAGTATTGCGGAAACAGGCGGCACTGAAGCTTTCTTT	CASSIAETGGTEAFF
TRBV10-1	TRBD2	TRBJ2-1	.	TGCGCCAGCAGCTCCAGCGGGGGGGCCGCTCAGGTGAATGAGCAGTTCTTC	CASSSSGGAAQVNEQFF
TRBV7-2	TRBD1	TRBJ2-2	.	TGTGCCAGCAGCTTTACAGGGGGAAACACCGGGGAGCTGTTTTTT	CASSFTGGNTGELFF
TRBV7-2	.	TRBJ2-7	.	TGTGCCAGCAGCTACTCGGTGTACGAGCAGTACTTC	CASSYSVYEQYF
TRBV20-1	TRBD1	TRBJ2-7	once	TGCAGTGCTAGTCATTCCGGACAGGGACGCTACGAGCAGTACTTC	CSASHSGQGRYEQYF
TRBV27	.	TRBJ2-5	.	TGTGCCAGCATGCCCCCAGTTGGAGAGACCCAGTACTTC	CASMPPVGETQYF
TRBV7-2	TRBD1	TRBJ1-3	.	TGTGCCAGCAGCTTCTCCGGGACAGCGCACGGAAACACCATATATTTT	CASSFSGTAHGNTIYF
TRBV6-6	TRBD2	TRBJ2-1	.	TGTGCCAGCAGTTATCGGCTAGCGGGGCTCAATGAGCAGTTCTTC	CASSYRLAGLNEQFF
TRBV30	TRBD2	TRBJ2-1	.	TGTGCCTGGAGCCTACCCCCCGGGACTAGCGGGGGGGCCTCCTACAATGAGCAGTTCTTC	CAWSLPPGTSGGASYNEQFF
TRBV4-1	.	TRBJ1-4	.	TGCGCCAGCAGCCAAGTTCCGAGAGAAAAACTGTTTTTT	CASSQVPREKLFF
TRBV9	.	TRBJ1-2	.	TGTGCCAGCAGCCAACAGGGAACCTATGGCTACACCTTC	CASSQQGTYGYTF
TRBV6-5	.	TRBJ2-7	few	TGTGCCAGCAGTTACTCGAGACAGGGAGGCCACGAGCAGTACTTC	CASSYSRQGGHEQYF
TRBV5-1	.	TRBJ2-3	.	TGCGCCAGCAGCCTGTCGGGGGACAGACTGAGCACAGATACGCAGTATTTT	CASSLSGDRLSTDTQYF
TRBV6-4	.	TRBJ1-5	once	TGTGCCAGCAGTGAGGAGGAACATCAGCCCCAGCATTTT	CASSEEEHQPQHF
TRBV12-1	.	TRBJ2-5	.	TGTGCCAGCAGCCCCCCCCAGAAAATACAAGAGACCCAGTACTTC	CASSPPQKIQETQYF
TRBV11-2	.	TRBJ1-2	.	TGTGCCAGCAGCTCGACCCACGGGGGTTTAAGCTACACCTTC	CASSSTHGGLSYTF
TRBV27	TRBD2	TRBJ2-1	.	TGTGCCAGCAAAAGGGCCGGGGGGGGTCACAATGAGCAGTTCTTC	CASKRAGGGHNEQFF
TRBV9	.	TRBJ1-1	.	TGTGCCAGCAGCGTAGGAAAGGGGTGGACTGAAGCTTTCTTT	CASSVGKGWTEAFF
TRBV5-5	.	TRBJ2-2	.	TGTGCCAGCAGCTTACGGACAGACTTGCTTAACACCGGGGAGCTGTTTTTT	CASSLRTDLLNTGELFF
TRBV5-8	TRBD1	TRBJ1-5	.	TGTGCCAGCAGCTCCGGGACAGGGAGGGAACAGCCCCAGCATTTT	CASSSGTGREQPQHF